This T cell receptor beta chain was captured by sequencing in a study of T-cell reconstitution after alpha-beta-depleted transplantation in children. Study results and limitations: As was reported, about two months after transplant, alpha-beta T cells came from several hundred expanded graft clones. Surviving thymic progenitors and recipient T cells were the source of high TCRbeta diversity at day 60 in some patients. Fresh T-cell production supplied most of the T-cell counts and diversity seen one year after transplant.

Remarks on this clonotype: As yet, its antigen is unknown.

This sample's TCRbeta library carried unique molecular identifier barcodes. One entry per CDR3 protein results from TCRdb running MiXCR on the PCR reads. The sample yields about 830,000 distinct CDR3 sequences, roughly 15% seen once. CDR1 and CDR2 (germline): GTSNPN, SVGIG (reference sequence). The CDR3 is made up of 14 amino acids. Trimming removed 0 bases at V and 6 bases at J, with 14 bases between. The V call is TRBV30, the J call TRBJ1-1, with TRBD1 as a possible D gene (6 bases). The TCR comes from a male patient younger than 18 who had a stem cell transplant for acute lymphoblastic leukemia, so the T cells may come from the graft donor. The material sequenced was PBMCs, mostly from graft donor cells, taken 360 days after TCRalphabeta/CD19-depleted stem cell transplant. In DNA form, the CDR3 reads TGTGCCTGGAGTGTACCCACAGGGAAGGCTGAAGCTTTCTTT. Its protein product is CAWSVPTGKAEAFF.